This is a list of T cell receptor beta chains from one sample in a study of T-cell reconstitution after alpha-beta-depleted transplantation in children. TCRdb analysed the PCR reads with MiXCR anew, one entry per CDR3 protein. The sample contains around 450,000 distinct CDR3 sequences, about 10% of which appear only once. The sequences come from PBMCs, collected before TCRalphabeta/CD19-depleted stem cell transplant. The receptors stem from a child aged 2 to 10 with inherited bone marrow failure, due to receive a stem cell transplant. Each CDR3 is given with its conserved first and last residue. The D gene is left open where the match is weak. A row's size may be missing; if present it is once, few, many or a size class.

cdr3_length j_call clone_size v_call d_call cdr3_nt cdr3_aa
15 TRBJ1-1 NA TRBV7-2 NA TGTGCCAGCAGCTTACTGACGACGATGAACACTGAAGCTTTCTTT CASSLLTTMNTEAFF
16 TRBJ2-3 many TRBV11-2 TRBD2 TGTGCCAGCAGCACCCGGACTAGCGGGAGGACAGATACGCAGTATTTT CASSTRTSGRTDTQYF
14 TRBJ2-7 many TRBV10-3 NA TGTGCCATCAGTGACGGAGGGTCTAAGTACGAGCAGTACTTC CAISDGGSKYEQYF
17 TRBJ2-2 NA TRBV13 NA TGTGCCAGCAGCCCCTTTGGGGAGGTAGGGAACACCGGGGAGCTGTTTTTT CASSPFGEVGNTGELFF
18 TRBJ2-3 NA TRBV12-3/TRBV12-4 NA TGTGCCAGCAGCATATTACTACTCAGGGGTTCGAGCACAGATACGCAGTATTTT CASSILLLRGSSTDTQYF
14 TRBJ1-3 many TRBV7-9 NA TGTGCCAGCAGCTTTGCCACATCCGGAAACACCATATATTTT CASSFATSGNTIYF
17 TRBJ1-5 few TRBV12-3/TRBV12-4 TRBD1 TGTGCCAGCAGTTACCTTATCGACAGGGGCGTAGATCAGCCCCAGCATTTT CASSYLIDRGVDQPQHF
17 TRBJ1-4 many TRBV4-2 TRBD1 TGTGCCAGCAGCCTCTCTCGGGACAGATCTCTAATGGAAAAACTGTTTTTT CASSLSRDRSLMEKLFF
14 TRBJ1-5 few TRBV20-1 NA TGCAGTGCTAGTCTTCCGGGGTACACAGATACGCAGCATTTT CSASLPGYTDTQHF
12 TRBJ1-1 NA TRBV28 NA TGTGCCAGCACCATCAGGGGAGCAGAAGCTTTCTTT CASTIRGAEAFF
17 TRBJ2-1 many TRBV12-3/TRBV12-4 TRBD2 TGTGCCAGCAGTTTGCATCTGGGGCGGGAGGGCCCCGGTGAGCAGTTCTTC CASSLHLGREGPGEQFF
14 TRBJ2-3 many TRBV27 NA TGTGCCAGCAGTATCCGGGACCCCTCGACGTCGCAGTATTTT CASSIRDPSTSQYF
17 TRBJ2-3 many TRBV15 NA TGTGCCACCAGCAGAGATGCAGCGGCCCCTAGCACAGATACGCAGTATTTT CATSRDAAAPSTDTQYF
11 TRBJ2-1 many TRBV6-2/TRBV6-3 NA TGTGCCAGCAGTTACCGTCTTAGGCAGTTCTTC CASSYRLRQFF
14 TRBJ1-2 few TRBV5-1 TRBD1 TGCGCCAGCAGCTTGGGACAGGGGGCACATGGCTACACCTTC CASSLGQGAHGYTF
14 TRBJ2-7 many TRBV29-1 NA TGCAGCGTTGAGTGCGGACACGTCTTCTACGAGCAGTACTTC CSVECGHVFYEQYF
13 TRBJ2-7 few TRBV10-3 NA TGTGCCATCAGTGATGACGGAACCTACGAGCAGTACTTC CAISDDGTYEQYF
11 TRBJ2-7 few TRBV6-1 NA TGTGCCAGCAGTGGGGTTACTGGGGTGTACTTC CASSGVTGVYF
14 TRBJ2-7 many TRBV7-9 TRBD2 TGTGCCAGCAGTCGGACTAGCGGGTGGTACGAGCAGTACTTC CASSRTSGWYEQYF
16 TRBJ2-5 few TRBV28 NA TGTGCCAGCAGTTTGAGGGCGGGCCCGGCTGGAGAGACCCAGTACTTC CASSLRAGPAGETQYF
14 TRBJ1-5 many TRBV12-3/TRBV12-4 NA TGTGCCAGCAGTTGGGAGTCGACCAATCAGCCCCAGCATTTT CASSWESTNQPQHF
15 TRBJ1-5 many TRBV4-3 NA TGCGCCAGCAGCCAAGTCCTGAGCCCAAATCAGCCCCAGCATTTT CASSQVLSPNQPQHF
14 TRBJ2-2 few TRBV29-1 NA TGCAGCGCTGGGGCAGCAGGCTTCACCGGGGAGCTGTTTTTT CSAGAAGFTGELFF
13 TRBJ1-1 NA TRBV20-1 NA TGCAGTGCCGTAGGCGGGGGGTTCACTGAAGCTTTCTTT CSAVGGGFTEAFF
13 TRBJ2-3 many TRBV29-1 NA TGCAGCGTTGGGAGGGGCCTCACAGATACGCAGTATTTT CSVGRGLTDTQYF
14 TRBJ2-7 many TRBV6-2/TRBV6-3 NA TGTGCCAGCAGTTACTTAGGTGAGCTCCACGAGCAGTACTTC CASSYLGELHEQYF
12 TRBJ2-7 many TRBV7-2 TRBD1 TGTGCCAGCAGCCGGTACAGGGGCGAGCAGTACTTC CASSRYRGEQYF
14 TRBJ2-7 NA TRBV13 TRBD2 TGTGCCAGCAGCTTGGGGACTATCCCGGCCCGGCAGTACTTC CASSLGTIPARQYF
13 TRBJ2-1 NA TRBV6-2/TRBV6-3 TRBD2 TGTGCCAGCAGACTAGCGCCGAACAATGAGCAGTTCTTC CASRLAPNNEQFF
14 TRBJ2-7 many TRBV28 TRBD2 TGTGCCAGCAGTCCACGGACTAGCCCGTACGAGCAGTACTTC CASSPRTSPYEQYF
14 TRBJ2-4 NA TRBV6-2/TRBV6-3 TRBD2 TGTGCCAGCAGTTACGGAGCTAGCGGAAACATTCAGTACTTC CASSYGASGNIQYF
17 TRBJ1-6 many TRBV20-1 NA TGCAGTGCTAGAGATCCCTCTATCAGCCTGTATAATTCACCCCTCCACTTT CSARDPSISLYNSPLHF
19 TRBJ2-1 NA TRBV7-6 TRBD2 TGTGCCAGCAGCTTATCGGCCGTCCGAGCGGGAGTGCCCTACAATGAGCAGTTCTTC CASSLSAVRAGVPYNEQFF
15 TRBJ1-6 many TRBV28 TRBD1 TGTGCCAGCACCCCGACAGGGGTATATAATTCACCCCTCCACTTT CASTPTGVYNSPLHF
14 TRBJ2-5 NA TRBV7-2 NA TGTGCCAGCAGCTCCATTGGGGCACAAGAGACCCAGTACTTC CASSSIGAQETQYF
16 TRBJ2-7 many TRBV27 TRBD2 TGTGCCAGCAGTTTAAGGGGCGGGGGGTCTACCTACGAGCAGTACTTC CASSLRGGGSTYEQYF
16 TRBJ2-1 NA TRBV30 NA TGTGCCTGGAGTGTACGAGGGGGAGGGCCGTACAATGAGCAGTTCTTC CAWSVRGGGPYNEQFF
16 TRBJ2-2 NA TRBV20-1 TRBD2 TGCAGTGCTAGTGAAACTAGCGGGAGTGCCACCGGGGAGCTGTTTTTT CSASETSGSATGELFF
18 TRBJ2-1 NA TRBV24-1 NA TGTGCCACCAGTGACCCGAAGAAGGGGGGTGGCCCCTACAATGAGCAGTTCTTC CATSDPKKGGGPYNEQFF
15 TRBJ2-7 NA TRBV6-2/TRBV6-3 NA TGTGCCAGCAGTTACGCAGGGGGGGCACCCTACGAGCAGTACTTC CASSYAGGAPYEQYF
16 TRBJ2-3 many TRBV20-1 TRBD2 TGCAGTGCTAGAGCTGGGACTAGCGGGAGTGAAGATACGCAGTATTTT CSARAGTSGSEDTQYF
17 TRBJ2-3 NA TRBV9 NA TGTGCCAGCTGCCACCTCCCCCGTGGTAGCGACAAAGATACGCAGTATTTT CASCHLPRGSDKDTQYF
15 TRBJ2-1 many TRBV7-2 NA TGTGCCAGCAGCTTCGGCGGAGGGGGATACAATGAGCAGTTCTTC CASSFGGGGYNEQFF
13 TRBJ2-7 NA TRBV7-2 TRBD2 TGTGCCAGCAGCTTGGGGGGGGAGGGCAAACGATTCTTC CASSLGGEGKRFF
15 TRBJ1-2 few TRBV4-3 TRBD1 TGCGCCAGCAGCCAAGAGGGACAGGGCCTACTTGGCTACACCTTC CASSQEGQGLLGYTF
16 TRBJ2-3 NA TRBV7-2 NA TGTGCCAGCAGCTTAGTGGCGGGAACTGGCCCAGATACGCAGTATTTT CASSLVAGTGPDTQYF
17 TRBJ2-1 many TRBV14 TRBD2 TGTGCCAGCAGCCAAGAGAGGGGGACTAGCGGGAGCAATGAGCAGTTCTTC CASSQERGTSGSNEQFF
16 TRBJ2-7 NA TRBV12-3/TRBV12-4 NA TGTGCCAGCAGCTTAGGGGTAGTTCGGGACTTCTACGAGCAGTACTTC CASSLGVVRDFYEQYF
14 TRBJ2-5 NA TRBV10-3 TRBD1 TGTGCCATCAGTACCGACAGGGCCCAAGAGACCCAGTACTTC CAISTDRAQETQYF
16 TRBJ1-5 NA TRBV6-1 TRBD1 TGTGCCAGCAGCCGCCACCCACAGGGGTCGAATCAGCCCCAGCATTTT CASSRHPQGSNQPQHF
14 TRBJ1-5 many TRBV27 NA TGTGCCAGCAGTTCGTGGGGGCCGAGTCAGCCCCAGCATTTT CASSSWGPSQPQHF
15 TRBJ1-3 few TRBV28 NA TGTGCCAGCAGTCCCATGACAGTCTCTGGAAACACCATATATTTT CASSPMTVSGNTIYF
15 TRBJ1-5 NA TRBV2 NA TGTGCCAGCAGTGTGGAGCACCTTAGCAATCAGCCCCAGCATTTT CASSVEHLSNQPQHF
13 TRBJ1-5 many TRBV20-1 NA TGCAGTGCTACGGCGGACGTCTCAGGGCCCCAGCATTTT CSATADVSGPQHF
14 TRBJ2-4 NA TRBV10-2 TRBD1 TGCGCCAGCAGCTCCGGGACAGCGAAAAACATTCAGTACTTC CASSSGTAKNIQYF